This record looks at one T cell receptor (beta chain) sequence and its context. Its antigen is as yet unknown. The CDR3 consists of 13 residues. V shed 2 bases and J 0 bases; nucleotides not matched to a gene: 1. The germline CDR1 and CDR2 sequences are SQVTM and ANQGSEA. These data belong to a study of CD8 T cells in Susac syndrome. Study-wide findings and caveats: The authors found no clonal expansion in Susac syndrome CD4+ T cell repertoires.

cDNA came from roughly 0.53 to 1 ug RNA primed by random hexamers. TCRdb passed the immunoSEQ multiplex PCR reads through MiXCR, listing each CDR3 protein once. The sample yields fewer than 200,000 distinct CDR3 sequences, 90% to 95% seen once. The TEMRA cells underwent FACS enrichment, while the CD8+ and CD4+ T cells underwent negative isolation. This receptor was taken from a human donor with Susac syndrome. The specimen sequenced was CD4+ T cells from PBMCs. The chain carries TRBV29-1 and TRBJ2-7, with TRBD1 identical over 7 bases. CDR3 region: CSVERDSSYEQYF. The CDR3 DNA sequence: TGCAGCGTTGAAAGGGACAGCTCCTACGAGCAGTACTTC.